This passage covers 24 T cell receptor beta chains from one sample sequenced in a study of T cell responses to AZD1222 COVID-19 vaccine. Profiled with immunoSEQ multiplex PCR; TCRdb holds only in-frame clones, not every one. The sample records about 160,000 clones, roughly nine tenths being singletons. Sequencing used peripheral blood, obtained on day 0 of AZD1222 vaccination. These TCRs come from an adult in good health.

DNA for the CDR3: TGCAGTGTCGACGGGAACACTGAAGCTTTCTTT. The encoded protein is CSVDGNTEAFF. The rearrangement joins TRBV20-1 to TRBJ1-1; no reliable D call. The germline V gene encodes CDR1 DFQATT and CDR2 SNEGSKA (reference sequence). Trimming cost V 7 bases and J 1 base, with 7 bases left between them. The CDR3 runs to 11 residues.

The chain links TRBV19 to TRBJ2-1, with D tentatively TRBD1 (5 bases). Trimming removed 0 bases from V and 4 bases from J, with 7 bases in between. Per the germline V gene, CDR1 is LNHDA and CDR2 is SQIVND (reference sequence). The CDR3 length is 14 residues. This CDR3 reads CASSIEAGYNEQFF. The CDR3 DNA sequence: TGTGCCAGTAGTATAGAAGCAGGGTACAATGAGCAGTTCTTC.

J is TRBJ1-3 and V is TRBV3-1 (or the pseudogene TRBV3-2), with no clear D. The CDR3 is 16 residues long. Germline V gives CDR1 LGHDT, CDR2 YNNKEL (reference sequence). V lost 0 bases and J lost 0, with 9 bases in between. The CDR3 coding sequence is TGTGCCAGCAGCCAAGATCGGAGGAGCTCTGGAAACACCATATATTTT. It translates to CASSQDRRSSGNTIYF.

The chain recombines TRBV10-3 with TRBJ1-1; D call uncertain. The germline gives CDR1 ENHRY, CDR2 SYGVKD. Trimming removed 6 bases at V and 0 bases at J, with 11 bases between. CDR3 length: 14 amino acids. The CDR3 DNA reads TGTGCCATCAGGAAAGACGCCTTGAACACTGAAGCTTTCTTT. Protein sequence: CAIRKDALNTEAFF.

V and J are TRBV6-5 and TRBJ1-2; D remains unclear. The CDR3 spans 13 residues. Germline CDR1 and CDR2: MNHEY and SVGAGI. V lost 3 bases, J lost 7 bases, and 12 bases lay in between. CDR3 in DNA: TGTGCCAGCAGTTATCTGGCGGGCCCTGGCTACACCTTC. Protein sequence: CASSYLAGPGYTF.

This clone was seen a handful of times. The J gene is TRBJ2-7, the V gene TRBV28; 7 nucleotides match TRBD1. With V trimmed by 7 bases and J by 1 base, 7 bases remained unmatched. The CDR3 has 14 amino acids. Germline V gene data show CDR1 as MDHEN and CDR2 as SYDVKM. CDR3 nucleotide sequence: TGTGCCAGCACAACCCACAGGGGATCCTACGAGCAGTACTTC. Translating gives CASTTHRGSYEQYF.

Points on this clone: The junction departs from the called germline gene at one end, perhaps through a read error. The chain combines TRBV6-5 with TRBJ1-2; D uncertain. From germline, CDR1 is MNHEY and CDR2 SVGAGI. The CDR3 is 13 residues long. The CDR3 sequence: CASSYTQDARAQF. CDR3 in DNA: TGTGCCAGCAGTTACACGCAAGATGCCCGGGCGCAATTC.

The chain employs TRBV7-2 and TRBJ1-4, with TRBD1 as a possible D gene (5 bases). Trimming removed 2 bases at V and 5 bases at J, with 15 bases between. The CDR3 has 16 residues. Germline V gene lookup returns CDR1 SGHTA and CDR2 FQGNSA. Here the CDR3 reads CASSLKPPGSNEKLFF. CDR3 DNA sequence: TGTGCCAGCAGCTTAAAGCCTCCAGGGTCGAATGAAAAACTGTTTTTT.

The chain couples TRBV11-2 to TRBJ1-5; D uncertain. Germline V gene sequence: CDR1 SGHAT, CDR2 FQNNGV. The CDR3 runs 14 residues. Trimming took off 3 bases at V and 7 bases at J, with 13 bases between the two ends. CDR3 nucleotide sequence: TGTGCCAGCAGCTTGGACTTGCCGGGGCAGCCCCAGCATTTT. It is translated as CASSLDLPGQPQHF.

The CDR3 region has the DNA TGTGCCATCAGTGACTTAAACTATGGCTACACCTTC. Translating gives CAISDLNYGYTF. The V call is TRBV10-3, the J call TRBJ1-2; D remains unclear. Trimming left V 3 bases short and J 2 bases short, with 4 bases between. The CDR3 length is 12 residues. Germline V gives CDR1 ENHRY, CDR2 SYGVKD.

V and J are TRBV3-1 (or the pseudogene TRBV3-2) and TRBJ2-4; the match to TRBD1 covers 8 bases. There are 14 residues in the CDR3. Per the germline V gene, CDR1 is LGHDT and CDR2 is YNNKEL (reference sequence). J lost 7 bases, V lost 6 bases, and 8 bases had no gene match. The CDR3 spells CASSQDRELNIQYF. DNA for the CDR3: TGTGCCAGCAGTCAGGACAGGGAACTGAACATTCAGTACTTC.

The gene calls are TRBV7-2 and TRBJ1-2, with 10 nucleotides matching TRBD1. V was pared by 5 bases and J by 4 bases, with 7 bases of the junction left unmatched. Germline values: CDR1 SGHTA, CDR2 FQGNSA. The CDR3 contains 15 residues. CDR3 region: CASSVSTGGLYGYTF. The CDR3 DNA follows: TGTGCCAGCAGCGTATCGACAGGGGGCCTCTATGGCTACACCTTC.

The J gene is TRBJ2-7, the V gene TRBV5-4; D is undetermined. Germline V gene data show CDR1 as SGHNT and CDR2 as YYREEE (reference sequence). Trimming pared 3 bases from V and 4 bases from J, leaving 5 bases between. CDR3 length: 11 amino acids. The CDR3 loop reads CASSSLYEQYF. Here the CDR3 DNA reads TGTGCCAGCAGCTCACTTTACGAGCAGTACTTC.

The chain is built from TRBV29-1 and TRBJ1-2; D is possibly TRBD1 (5 bases). The germline V gene has CDR1 SQVTM and CDR2 ANQGSEA. Trimming shortened V by 6 bases and J by 4 bases, and 18 bases separated the two germline ends. The CDR3 contains 14 residues. The CDR3 nucleotides are TGCAGCGTCGAACCCCCGGCAGGGAGCTATGGCTACACCTTC. This sequence encodes CSVEPPAGSYGYTF.

The chain couples TRBV11-2 to TRBJ1-6; no firm D call. V lost 4 bases to trimming and J lost 7 bases, with 20 bases between them. The CDR3 loop spans 17 amino acids. Germline V gene data show CDR1 as SGHAT and CDR2 as FQNNGV. CDR3 loop: CASSSHTTPKMNSPLHF. CDR3 DNA: TGTGCCAGCAGCTCCCATACCACTCCTAAAATGAATTCACCCCTCCACTTT. Filled out from reference TRBV11-2 and TRBJ1-6, the complete variable domain reads EAGVAQSPRYKIIEKRQSVAFWCNPISGHATLYWYQQILGQGPKLLIQFQNNGVVDDSQLPKDRFSAERLKGVDSTLKIQPAKLEDSAVYLCASSSHTTPKMNSPLHFGNGTRLTVT.

This chain uses TRBV25-1 with TRBJ2-2; D is perhaps TRBD2 (6 bases). Germline CDR1 MGHDK, CDR2 SYGVNS. This CDR3 is 15 amino acids long. Trimming stripped 8 bases from V and 6 bases from J, with 19 bases between. The chain's CDR3 is CASRGPGVVAGELFF. CDR3 nucleotides: TGTGCCAGCCGCGGTCCGGGAGTGGTCGCCGGGGAGCTGTTTTTT.

This chain uses TRBV24-1 with TRBJ1-1; 9 nucleotides line up with TRBD1. Germline V lookup: CDR1 KGHDR, CDR2 SFDVKD. V lost 3 bases and J lost 5; bases outside the gene matches: 6. The CDR3 is 15 residues long. DNA for the CDR3: TGTGCCACCAGTGATGACGGACAGGGGAAAACTGAAGCTTTCTTT. It is translated as CATSDDGQGKTEAFF.

The rearrangement joins TRBV7-2 to TRBJ1-2; the D gene is possibly TRBD1 (5 bases). CDR1 SGHTA and CDR2 FQGNSA come from the germline V gene. This CDR3 contains 14 residues. Trimming cost V 5 bases and J 5 bases, with 15 bases left between them. The chain's CDR3 is CASSPGRGTYGYTF. In nucleotides, the CDR3 is TGTGCCAGCAGCCCCGGAAGGGGTACGTATGGCTACACCTTC.

This clone is a singleton in its sample. This rearrangement joins TRBV11-2 to TRBJ1-1; no clear D gene. Germline CDR1 SGHAT, CDR2 FQNNGV. V lost 6 bases, J lost 4 bases, and 21 bases lay in between. The CDR3 sequence is 16 residues long. The CDR3 loop reads CASSQREVGIGTEAFF. CDR3 nucleotides: TGTGCCAGCAGTCAGAGGGAGGTCGGGATTGGCACTGAAGCTTTCTTT.

V is TRBV7-2 and J is TRBJ1-2, with a tentative D call TRBD1 (6 bases). The CDR3 consists of 14 residues. The germline V and J ends were trimmed by 4 bases and 5 bases, with 14 bases remaining between them. Per the germline V gene, CDR1 is SGHTA and CDR2 is FQGNSA. This CDR3 is CASSSLGGVYGYTF. Written as DNA, the CDR3 is TGTGCCAGCAGCTCCCTAGGGGGGGTTTATGGCTACACCTTC.

This clone was observed once. The rearrangement joins TRBV7-9 to TRBJ1-1; weak D call: TRBD1 (5 bases). The CDR3 has 13 residues. CDR1 is SEHNR, CDR2 FQNEAQ, per germline (reference sequence). The V end lost 5 bases, the J end lost 8 bases, and 15 bases lay between the germline ends. The CDR3 coding sequence is TGTGCCAGCAGCCCCGAGGGGATTAGGGAAGCTTTCTTT. Translating gives CASSPEGIREAFF.

The J gene is TRBJ2-7, the V gene TRBV7-2; 9 bases align to TRBD1. Trimming removed 5 bases from V and 4 bases from J; junction bases left unmatched: 6. CDR3 length: 14 amino acids. The germline CDR1 and CDR2 sequences are SGHTA and FQGNSA. Written as DNA, the CDR3 is TGTGCCAGCAGCCCCGGGACAGGGATATACGAGCAGTACTTC. Translated, it gives CASSPGTGIYEQYF.

The CDR3 nucleotides read TGTGCCACGGGACCAAGCTCTGGGGCCAACGTCCTGACTTTC. It translates to CATGPSSGANVLTF. The chain joins TRBV6-5 to TRBJ2-6, with D perhaps given as TRBD1 or TRBD2 (5 bases each). Germline V gene lookup returns CDR1 MNHEY and CDR2 SVGAGI. This CDR3 spans 14 amino acids. V lost 10 bases and J 0 bases, leaving 10 bases between the germline ends.

This clone has just one count. The chain couples TRBV28 to TRBJ2-7; 9 bases are a match to TRBD1. V gave up 6 bases and J gave up 5 bases; unmatched junction bases: 11. The germline V gene encodes CDR1 MDHEN and CDR2 SYDVKM. CDR3 length: 15 residues. CDR3 in DNA: TGTGCCAGCAGCCGACCGGGACAGGGAAAGAACGAGCAGTACTTC. It is translated as CASSRPGQGKNEQYF. The full variable domain, rest sourced from reference TRBV28 and TRBJ2-7, is DVKVTQSSRYLVKRTGEKVFLECVQDMDHENMFWYRQDPGLGLRLIYFSYDVKMKEKGDIPEGYSVSREKKERFSLILESASTNQTSMYLCASSRPGQGKNEQYFGPGTRLTVT.